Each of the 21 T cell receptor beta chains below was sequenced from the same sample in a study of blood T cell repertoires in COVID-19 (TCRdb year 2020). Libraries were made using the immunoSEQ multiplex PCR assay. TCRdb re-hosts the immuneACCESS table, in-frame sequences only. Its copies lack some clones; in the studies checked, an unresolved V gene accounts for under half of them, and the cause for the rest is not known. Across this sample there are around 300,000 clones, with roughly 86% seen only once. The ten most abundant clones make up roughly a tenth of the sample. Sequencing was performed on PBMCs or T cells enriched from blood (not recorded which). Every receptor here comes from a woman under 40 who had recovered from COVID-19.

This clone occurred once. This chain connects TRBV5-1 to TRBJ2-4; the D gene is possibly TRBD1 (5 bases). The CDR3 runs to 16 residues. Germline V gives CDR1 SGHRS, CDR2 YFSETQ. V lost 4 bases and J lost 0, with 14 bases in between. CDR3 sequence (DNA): TGCGCCAGCAGCCAGGGCCAGGAACTAGCCAAAAACATTCAGTACTTC. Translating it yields CASSQGQELAKNIQYF.

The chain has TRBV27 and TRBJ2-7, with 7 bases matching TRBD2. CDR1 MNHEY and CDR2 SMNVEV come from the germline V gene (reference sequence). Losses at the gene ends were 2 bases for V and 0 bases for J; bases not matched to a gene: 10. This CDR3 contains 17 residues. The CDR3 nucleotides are TGTGCCAGCAGTTTAATTCCCCCAGCGGGGTCCTCCTACGAGCAGTACTTC. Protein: CASSLIPPAGSSYEQYF.

The CDR3 sequence: CASSVDPLSHDQPQHF. As DNA, the CDR3 is TGTGCCAGCAGCGTAGATCCTCTGAGTCATGATCAGCCCCAGCATTTT. The V and J genes are TRBV9 and TRBJ1-5, with D uncertain. The CDR3 contains 16 residues. The germline gives CDR1 SGDLS, CDR2 YYNGEE. Trimming removed 0 bases from V and 5 bases from J, with 15 bases in between.

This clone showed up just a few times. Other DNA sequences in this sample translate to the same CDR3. The CDR3: CASSFTGANVLTF. The CDR3 bases are TGCGCCAGCAGCTTCACTGGGGCCAACGTCCTGACTTTC. The V call is TRBV5-1, the J call TRBJ2-6; D is unclear. This CDR3 is built from 13 residues. With 2 bases removed from V and 2 bases from J, the gap between germline ends came to 2 bases. Germline CDR1 is SGHRS and CDR2 is YFSETQ. The entire variable domain, with the rest obtained from reference TRBV5-1 and TRBJ2-6, is as follows: KAGVTQTPRYLIKTRGQQVTLSCSPISGHRSVSWYQQTPGQGLQFLFEYFSETQRNKGNFPGRFSGRQFSNSRSEMNVSTLELGDSALYLCASSFTGANVLTFGAGSRLTVL.

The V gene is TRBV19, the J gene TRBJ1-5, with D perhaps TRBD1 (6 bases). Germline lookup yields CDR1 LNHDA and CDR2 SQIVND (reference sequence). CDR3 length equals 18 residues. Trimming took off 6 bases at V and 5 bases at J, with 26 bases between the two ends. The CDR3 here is CASSHLGQRITSYQPQHF. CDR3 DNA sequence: TGTGCCAGTAGCCACCTCGGACAGAGAATCACAAGCTATCAGCCCCAGCATTTT. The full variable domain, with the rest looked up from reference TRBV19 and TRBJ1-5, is DGGITQSPKYLFRKEGQNVTLSCEQNLNHDAMYWYRQDPGQGLRLIYYSQIVNDFQKGDIAEGYSVSREKKESFPLTVTSAQKNPTAFYLCASSHLGQRITSYQPQHFGDGTRLSIL.

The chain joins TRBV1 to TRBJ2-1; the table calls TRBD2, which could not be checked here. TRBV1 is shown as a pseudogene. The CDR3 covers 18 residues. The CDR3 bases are TGCACCAGCAGCCAAGATCGTACTCCATCGGCGGGAGCGGACGAGCAGTTCTTC. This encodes CTSSQDRTPSAGADEQFF.

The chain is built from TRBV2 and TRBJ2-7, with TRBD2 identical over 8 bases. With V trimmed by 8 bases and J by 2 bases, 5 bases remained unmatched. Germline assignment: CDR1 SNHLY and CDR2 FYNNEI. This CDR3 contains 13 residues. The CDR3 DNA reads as TGTGCCAGCGGGGGACTAGATACCTACGAGCAGTACTTC. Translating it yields CASGGLDTYEQYF.

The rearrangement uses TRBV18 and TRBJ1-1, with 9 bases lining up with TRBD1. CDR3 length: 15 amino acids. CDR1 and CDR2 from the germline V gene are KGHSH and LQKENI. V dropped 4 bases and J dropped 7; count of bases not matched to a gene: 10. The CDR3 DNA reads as TGTGCCAGCTCACTGGGACAGGGAATACGCGGTGAAGCTTTCTTT. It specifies CASSLGQGIRGEAFF.

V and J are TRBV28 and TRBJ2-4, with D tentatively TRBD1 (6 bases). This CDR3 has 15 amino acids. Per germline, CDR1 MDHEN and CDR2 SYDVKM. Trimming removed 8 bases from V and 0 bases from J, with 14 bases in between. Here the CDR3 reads CASARGSLAKNIQYF. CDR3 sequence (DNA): TGTGCCAGCGCCAGGGGTTCTCTAGCCAAAAACATTCAGTACTTC.

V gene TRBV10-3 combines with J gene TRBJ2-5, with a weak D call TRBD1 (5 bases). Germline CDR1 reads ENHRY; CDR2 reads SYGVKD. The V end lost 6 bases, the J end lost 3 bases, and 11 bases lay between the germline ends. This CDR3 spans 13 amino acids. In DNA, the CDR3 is TGTGCCATCAGGTCGGCGGACAAAGAGACCCAGTACTTC. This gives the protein CAIRSADKETQYF.

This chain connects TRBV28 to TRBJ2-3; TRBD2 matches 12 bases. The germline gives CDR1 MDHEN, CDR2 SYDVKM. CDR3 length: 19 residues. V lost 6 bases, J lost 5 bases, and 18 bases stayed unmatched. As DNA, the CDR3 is TGTGCCAGCAGCTGGGGGGCTAGCGGGAGGGCCATGGTTAGAGATACGCAGTATTTT. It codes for CASSWGASGRAMVRDTQYF.

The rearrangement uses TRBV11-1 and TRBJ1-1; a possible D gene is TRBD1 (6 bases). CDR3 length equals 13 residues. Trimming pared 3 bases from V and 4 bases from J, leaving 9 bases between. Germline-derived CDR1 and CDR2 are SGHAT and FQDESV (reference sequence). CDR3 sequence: CASSFTGPTEAFF. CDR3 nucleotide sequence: TGTGCCAGCAGCTTTACAGGGCCCACTGAAGCTTTCTTT.

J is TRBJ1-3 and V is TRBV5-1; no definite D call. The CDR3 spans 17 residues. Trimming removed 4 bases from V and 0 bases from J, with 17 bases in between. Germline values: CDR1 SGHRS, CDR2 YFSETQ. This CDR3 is CASSHGASSYSGNTIYF. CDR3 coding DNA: TGCGCCAGCAGCCACGGAGCGAGCAGCTACTCTGGAAACACCATATATTTT.

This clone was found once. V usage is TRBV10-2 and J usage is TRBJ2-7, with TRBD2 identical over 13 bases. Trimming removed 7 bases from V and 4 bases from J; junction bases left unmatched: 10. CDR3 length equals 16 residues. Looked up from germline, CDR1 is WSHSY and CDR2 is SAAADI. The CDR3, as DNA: TGCGCCAGCATCTGGACTAGCGGGGGCAACCTATACGAGCAGTACTTC. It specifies CASIWTSGGNLYEQYF.

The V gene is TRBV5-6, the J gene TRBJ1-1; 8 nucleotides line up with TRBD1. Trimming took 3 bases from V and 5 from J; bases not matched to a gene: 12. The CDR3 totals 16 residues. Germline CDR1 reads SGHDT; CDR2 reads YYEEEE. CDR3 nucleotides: TGTGCCAGCAGCTCCGGACAGGGAAGGAGTCTGACTGAAGCTTTCTTT. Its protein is CASSSGQGRSLTEAFF.

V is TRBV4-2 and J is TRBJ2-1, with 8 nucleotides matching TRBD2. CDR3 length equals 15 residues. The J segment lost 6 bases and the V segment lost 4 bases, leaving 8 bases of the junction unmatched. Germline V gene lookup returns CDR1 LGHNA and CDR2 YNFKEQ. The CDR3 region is CASSPGLEGGNEQFF. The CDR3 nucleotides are TGTGCCAGCAGCCCGGGACTAGAGGGTGGCAATGAGCAGTTCTTC.

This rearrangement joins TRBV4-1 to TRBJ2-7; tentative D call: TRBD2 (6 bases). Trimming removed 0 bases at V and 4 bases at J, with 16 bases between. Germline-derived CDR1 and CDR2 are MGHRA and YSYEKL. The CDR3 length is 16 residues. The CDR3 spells CASSQDGAGSGYEQYF. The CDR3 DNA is TGCGCCAGCAGCCAAGACGGCGCGGGATCAGGGTACGAGCAGTACTTC.

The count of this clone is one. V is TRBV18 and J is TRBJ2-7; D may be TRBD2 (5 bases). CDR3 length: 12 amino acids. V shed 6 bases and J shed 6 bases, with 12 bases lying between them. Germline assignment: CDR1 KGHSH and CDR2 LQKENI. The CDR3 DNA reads TGTGCCAGCTCTCCTGGACTCGGCGAGCAGTACTTC. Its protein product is CASSPGLGEQYF. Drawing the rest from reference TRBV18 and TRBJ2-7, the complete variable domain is NAGVMQNPRHLVRRRGQEARLRCSPMKGHSHVYWYRQLPEEGLKFMVYLQKENIIDESGMPKERFSAEFPKEGPSILRIQQVVRGDSAAYFCASSPGLGEQYFGPGTRLTVT.

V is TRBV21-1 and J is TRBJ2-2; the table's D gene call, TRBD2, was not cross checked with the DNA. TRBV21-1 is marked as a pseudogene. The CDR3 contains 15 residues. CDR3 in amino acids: CASRGGRAKAGELFF. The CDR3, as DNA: TGTGCCAGCAGGGGCGGGAGGGCAAAGGCCGGGGAGCTGTTTTTT.

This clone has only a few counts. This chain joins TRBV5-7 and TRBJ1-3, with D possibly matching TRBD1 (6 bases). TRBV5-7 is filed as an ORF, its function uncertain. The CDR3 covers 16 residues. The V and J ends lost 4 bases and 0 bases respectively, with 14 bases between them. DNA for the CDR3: TGTGCCAGCAGCAACCGACAGGACACCTCTGGAAACACCATATATTTT. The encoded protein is CASSNRQDTSGNTIYF.

The CDR3 bases are TGTGCCAGCAGTTACCGAGCCCTGGTTGGCGGCTATGGCTACACCTTC. Translating it yields CASSYRALVGGYGYTF. This chain links TRBV6-5 with TRBJ1-2; D ambiguous. V was pared by 2 bases and J by 4 bases, with 17 bases between. This CDR3 is built from 16 residues. Germline V gene data show CDR1 as MNHEY and CDR2 as SVGAGI.